This T cell receptor (beta chain) emerged from a study of blood T cell repertoires in COVID-19. About the study: Some COVID-19 samples were acute and others convalescent; all came from the United States, Italy and Spain.

The CDR3 is 18 residues long. Per germline, CDR1 LNHDA and CDR2 SQIVND (reference sequence). Trimming removed 5 bases from V and 2 bases from J; junction bases left unmatched: 16. This clone was recorded once. Repertoires were generated with immunoSEQ multiplex PCR, while TCRdb's copy carries only in-frame clones and drops some. Of about 150,000 clones in the sample, more than 75% were seen once. The sequenced sample was peripheral blood. The rearrangement uses TRBV19 and TRBJ1-1, with 8 bases fitting TRBD1. This TCR came from a woman aged 80 or over with COVID-19, enrolled during active disease. DNA of the CDR3: TGTGCCAGTAGTTCCTCACAGGGGGGAATCGGGTTAAACACTGAAGCTTTCTTT. This codes for CASSSSQGGIGLNTEAFF.